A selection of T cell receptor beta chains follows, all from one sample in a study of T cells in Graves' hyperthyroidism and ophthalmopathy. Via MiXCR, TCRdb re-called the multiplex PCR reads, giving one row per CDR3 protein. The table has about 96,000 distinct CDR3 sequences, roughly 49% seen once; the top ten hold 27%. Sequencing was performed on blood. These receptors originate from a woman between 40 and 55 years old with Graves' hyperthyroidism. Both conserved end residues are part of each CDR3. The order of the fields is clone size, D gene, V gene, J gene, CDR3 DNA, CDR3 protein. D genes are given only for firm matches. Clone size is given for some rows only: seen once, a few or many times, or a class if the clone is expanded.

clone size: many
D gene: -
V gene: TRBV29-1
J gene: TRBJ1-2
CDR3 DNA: TGCAGCGTTGAAGGTCCGGGACAAGGCTATGGCTACACCTTC
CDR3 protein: CSVEGPGQGYGYTF

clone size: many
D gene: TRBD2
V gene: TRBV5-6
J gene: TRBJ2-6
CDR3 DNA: TGTGCCAGCAGCTCTTTAGCGGGAGTGTTTGGGGCCAACGTCCTGACTTTC
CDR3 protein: CASSSLAGVFGANVLTF

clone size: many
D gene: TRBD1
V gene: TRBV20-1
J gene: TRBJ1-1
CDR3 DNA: TGCAGTGCGACCGGGACAGGGTCCGGGGACGGTGAAGCTTTCTTT
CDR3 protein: CSATGTGSGDGEAFF

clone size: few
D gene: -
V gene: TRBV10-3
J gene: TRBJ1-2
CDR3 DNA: TGTGCCATCAGTGACCCGGACGGTTATGGCTACACCTTC
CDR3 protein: CAISDPDGYGYTF

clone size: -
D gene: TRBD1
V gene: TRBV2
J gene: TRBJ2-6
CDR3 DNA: TGTGCCAGCAGCGGACAGGGGGCTAAAGGGGCCAACGTCCTGACTTTC
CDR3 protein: CASSGQGAKGANVLTF

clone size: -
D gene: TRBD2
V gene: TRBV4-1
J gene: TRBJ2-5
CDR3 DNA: TGCGCCAGCAGCCAAGAGAGTAGCGGGAGTGAGACCCAGTACTTC
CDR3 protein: CASSQESSGSETQYF

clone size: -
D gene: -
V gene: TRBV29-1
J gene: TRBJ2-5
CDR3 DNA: TGCAGCGTTGAGGCGGGGCCCTCTTTTCAAGAGACCCAGTACTTC
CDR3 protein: CSVEAGPSFQETQYF

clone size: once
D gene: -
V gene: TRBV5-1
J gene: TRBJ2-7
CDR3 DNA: TGCGCCAGCAGCTTGGTTCGGACAGACACCGGGGAGCTGTACTTC
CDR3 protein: CASSLVRTDTGELYF

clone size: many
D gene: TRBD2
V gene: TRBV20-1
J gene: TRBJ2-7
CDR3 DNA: TGCAGTGCTAGAGATTATAAACTAGCGGTCCACGAGCAGTACTTC
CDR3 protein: CSARDYKLAVHEQYF

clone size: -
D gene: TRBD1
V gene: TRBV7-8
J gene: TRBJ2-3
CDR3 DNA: TGTGCCAGCAGCCTTCCGGGACAGGGCAATGGGGGAGGGCAGGATACGCAGTATTTT
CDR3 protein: CASSLPGQGNGGGQDTQYF

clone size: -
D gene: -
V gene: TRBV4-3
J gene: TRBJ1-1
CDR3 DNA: TGCGCCAGCAGCCAAGCGCAAGGGAAAGAGGAAGCTTTCTTT
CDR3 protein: CASSQAQGKEEAFF

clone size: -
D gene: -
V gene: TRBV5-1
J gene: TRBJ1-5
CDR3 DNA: TGTGCCAGCAGTTCTGGGGGCGGCCGACAGCCCCAGCATTTT
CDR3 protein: CASSSGGGRQPQHF

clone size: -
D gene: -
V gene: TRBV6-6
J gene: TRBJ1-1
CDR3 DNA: TGTGCCAGCGCGACATTAGACACTGAAGCTTTCTTT
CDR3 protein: CASATLDTEAFF

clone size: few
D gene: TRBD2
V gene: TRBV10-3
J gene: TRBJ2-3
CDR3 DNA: TGTGCCAGCAGTGAATCGATGGGAAATGGACTAGCGGGAGGTATGGCGCAGTATTTT
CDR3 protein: CASSESMGNGLAGGMAQYF

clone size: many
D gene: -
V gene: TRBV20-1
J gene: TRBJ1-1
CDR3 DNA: TGCAGTGCTAGCGGTGTTTGGACTGAAGCTTTCTTT
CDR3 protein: CSASGVWTEAFF

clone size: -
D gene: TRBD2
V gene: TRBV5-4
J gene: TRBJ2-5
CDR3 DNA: TGTGCCAGCAGTTCCCGGACTAGCGGGAGGGTGGAGACCCAGTACTTC
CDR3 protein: CASSSRTSGRVETQYF

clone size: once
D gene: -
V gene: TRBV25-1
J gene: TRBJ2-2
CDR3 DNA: TGTGCCAGCAGTGAGCGGGGAAGGGGCACCGGGGAGCTGTTTTTT
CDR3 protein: CASSERGRGTGELFF

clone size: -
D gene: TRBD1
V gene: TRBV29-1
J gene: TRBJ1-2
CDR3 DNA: TGCAGCCCCCTGAGACAGGGGGTCGACTATGGCTACACCTTC
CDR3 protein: CSPLRQGVDYGYTF

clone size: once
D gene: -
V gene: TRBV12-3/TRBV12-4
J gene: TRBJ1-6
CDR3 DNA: TGTGCCAGCAGTTATCAGGGAGGGAATTCACCCCTCCACTTT
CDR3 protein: CASSYQGGNSPLHF

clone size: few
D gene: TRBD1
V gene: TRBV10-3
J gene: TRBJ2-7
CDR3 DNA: TGTGCCATCGGGACAGGGCCATCGACCTACGAGCAGTACTTC
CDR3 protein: CAIGTGPSTYEQYF

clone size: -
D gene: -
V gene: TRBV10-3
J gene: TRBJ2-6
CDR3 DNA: -
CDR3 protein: CVISGWGPGANVPTF

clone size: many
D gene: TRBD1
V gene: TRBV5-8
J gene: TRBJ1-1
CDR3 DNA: TGTGCCAGCAGCACGACAGGGTTCAGTGACACTGAAGCTTTCTTT
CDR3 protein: CASSTTGFSDTEAFF

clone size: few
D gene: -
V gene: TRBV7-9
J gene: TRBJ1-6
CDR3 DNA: TGCGCCAGCAGCCAAGATGAAGGGACAAGCTCCTATAATTCACCCCTCCACTTT
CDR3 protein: CASSQDEGTSSYNSPLHF

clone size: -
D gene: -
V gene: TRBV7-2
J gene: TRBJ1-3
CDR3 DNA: TGTGCCAGCAGTGAATCCGGGGGGAGATCCCACTCTGGAAACACCATATATTTT
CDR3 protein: CASSESGGRSHSGNTIYF

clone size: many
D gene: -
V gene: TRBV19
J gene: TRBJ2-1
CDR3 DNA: TGTGCCAGTAGTCAGGGCAGCAATGAGCAGTTCTTC
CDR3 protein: CASSQGSNEQFF

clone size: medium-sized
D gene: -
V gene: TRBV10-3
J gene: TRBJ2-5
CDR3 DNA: TGTGCCACTGCCGGGTTCATTCAAGAGACCCAGTACTTC
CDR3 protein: CATAGFIQETQYF

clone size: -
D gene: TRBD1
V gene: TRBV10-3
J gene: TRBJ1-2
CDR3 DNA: TGTGCCATCAGCAGCTTACAGGGGCCGGATGGGGGCTACACCTTC
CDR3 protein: CAISSLQGPDGGYTF

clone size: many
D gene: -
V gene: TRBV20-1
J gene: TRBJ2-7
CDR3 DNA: TGCAGTGCCATGAAGGGGGGCGGGGGCTCCTACGAGCAGTACTTC
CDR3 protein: CSAMKGGGGSYEQYF

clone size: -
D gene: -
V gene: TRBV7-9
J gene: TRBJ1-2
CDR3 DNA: TGTGCCAGCAGCACCACTAGCGGGAAGGTCGAGCAGTACTATGGCTACACCTTC
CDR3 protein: CASSTTSGKVEQYYGYTF

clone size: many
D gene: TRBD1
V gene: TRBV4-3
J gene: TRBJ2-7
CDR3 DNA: TGCGCCAGCAGCAAAAGTGTGGGACAGGGAATCGAGCAGTACTTC
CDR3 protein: CASSKSVGQGIEQYF

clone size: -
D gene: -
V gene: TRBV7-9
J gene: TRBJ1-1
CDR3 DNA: TGTGCCAGCGGCTTAGTCGAAGACACCGAAGCTTTCTTT
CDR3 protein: CASGLVEDTEAFF

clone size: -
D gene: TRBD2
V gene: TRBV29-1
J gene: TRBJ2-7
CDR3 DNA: TGCAGCGTTACTAGCGGGAGGACAACCTACGAGCAGTACTTC
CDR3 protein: CSVTSGRTTYEQYF

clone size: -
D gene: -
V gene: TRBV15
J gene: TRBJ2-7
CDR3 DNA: TGTGCCACCGGAGCGACGGCGCCTACCTACGAGCAGTACTTC
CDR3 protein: CATGATAPTYEQYF

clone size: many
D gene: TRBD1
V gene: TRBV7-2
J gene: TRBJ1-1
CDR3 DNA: TGTGCCAGCAGCTTGGACAGGAGGAACACTGAAGCTTTCTTT
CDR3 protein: CASSLDRRNTEAFF

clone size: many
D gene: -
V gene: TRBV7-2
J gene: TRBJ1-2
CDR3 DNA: TGTGCCAGCAGCCTCGGACATACTAACTATGGCTACACCTTC
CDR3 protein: CASSLGHTNYGYTF

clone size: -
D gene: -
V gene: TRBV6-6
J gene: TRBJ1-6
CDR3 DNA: TGTGCCAGCCATTCCCGGCCAGGATGGGATAATTCACCCCTCCACTTT
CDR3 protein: CASHSRPGWDNSPLHF

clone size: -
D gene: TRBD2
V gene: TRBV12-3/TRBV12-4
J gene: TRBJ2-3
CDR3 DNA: TGTGCCAGCAGTCCGCGACTTGGACTAGCGGCAAGGACAGATACGCAGTATTTT
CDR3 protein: CASSPRLGLAARTDTQYF

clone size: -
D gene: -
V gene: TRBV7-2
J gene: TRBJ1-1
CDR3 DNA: TGTGCCAGCAGCCCACCCGAGAGGGGGACTGAAGCTTTCTTT
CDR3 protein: CASSPPERGTEAFF

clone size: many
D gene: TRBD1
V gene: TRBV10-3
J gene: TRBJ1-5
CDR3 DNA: TGTGCCTCAACAGGGGTAGGCAATCAGCCCCAGCATTTT
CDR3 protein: CASTGVGNQPQHF

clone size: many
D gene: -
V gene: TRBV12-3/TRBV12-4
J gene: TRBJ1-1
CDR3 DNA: TGTGCCAGCAGTGCGACAGCGACGAACACTGAAGCTTTCTTT
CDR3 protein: CASSATATNTEAFF

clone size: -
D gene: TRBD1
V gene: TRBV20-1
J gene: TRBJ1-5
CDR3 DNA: TGCAGTGGGGGAAGACAGGGGTATCAGCCCCAGCATTTT
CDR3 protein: CSGGRQGYQPQHF

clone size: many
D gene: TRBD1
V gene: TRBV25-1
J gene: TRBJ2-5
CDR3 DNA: TGTGCCAGCAGTGAAAGGACAGGGAAAGAGACCCAGTACTTC
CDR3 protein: CASSERTGKETQYF

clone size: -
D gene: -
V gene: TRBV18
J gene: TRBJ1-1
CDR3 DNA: TGTGCCAGCTCACCGATCGGGGAGGCTGAAGCTTTCTTT
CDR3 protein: CASSPIGEAEAFF

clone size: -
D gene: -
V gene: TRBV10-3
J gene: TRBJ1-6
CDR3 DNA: TGTGCCGCCAGTGGCGAACAGGGCGATTCACCCCTCCACTTT
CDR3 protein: CAASGEQGDSPLHF

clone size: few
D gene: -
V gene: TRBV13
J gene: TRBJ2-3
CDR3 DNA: TGTGCCAGCAGCCAAGGCGGGCGGGGCACAGATACGCAGTATTTT
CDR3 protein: CASSQGGRGTDTQYF

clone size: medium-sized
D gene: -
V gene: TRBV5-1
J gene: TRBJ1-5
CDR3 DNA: TGCGCCAGCAGCTCGGGGACGGTGCGGCAGCCCCAGCATTTT
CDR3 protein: CASSSGTVRQPQHF

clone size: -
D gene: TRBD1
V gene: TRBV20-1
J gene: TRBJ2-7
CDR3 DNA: TGCAGTGCGAAGACAGGGTACGAGCAGTACTTC
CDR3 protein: CSAKTGYEQYF

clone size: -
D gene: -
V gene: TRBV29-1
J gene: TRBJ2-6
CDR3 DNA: TGCGGCGTAGGAACAGGGGGGGCCAACGTCCTGACTTTC
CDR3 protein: CGVGTGGANVLTF

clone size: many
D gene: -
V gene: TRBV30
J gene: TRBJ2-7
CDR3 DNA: TGTGCCTGGAGGACCCCCTACGAGCAGTACTTC
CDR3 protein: CAWRTPYEQYF

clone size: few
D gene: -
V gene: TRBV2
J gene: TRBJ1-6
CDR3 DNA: TGTGCCAGCAGTAACAGGGTTTTCAATTCACCCCTCCACTTT
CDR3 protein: CASSNRVFNSPLHF

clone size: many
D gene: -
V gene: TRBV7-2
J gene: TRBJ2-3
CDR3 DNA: TGTGCCAGCAGCCTGGGTCCTTATACGCAGTATTTT
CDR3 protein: CASSLGPYTQYF